The 32 T cell receptor beta chains below come from one sample, sequenced in a study of shared clonotypes between healthy human individuals. Naive CD8 cells were CD45RO-negative, positively selected for CCR7, excluding terminally differentiated effector memory CD45RA+ cells. Measured with immunoSEQ multiplex PCR; TCRdb has only the in-frame clones, and not every one. The sample consists of some 740,000 clones, around 92% of them appearing once. Material for sequencing was naive CD8+ T cells sorted from blood. The source of these receptors is a man aged 25 to 45 in good health.

This clone appeared a single time. At one of its ends the junction is not consistent with the germline gene, which may arise from a read error. CDR3 DNA sequence: TGTGCCATCAGTGAGGGGAGGGTCCTATATCGGGACAGCTTTGTCTTC. The encoded protein is CAISEGRVLYRDSFVF. The chain joins TRBV10-3 to TRBJ1-2, with 7 bases matching TRBD1. Germline V gene data show CDR1 as ENHRY and CDR2 as SYGVKD. The CDR3 runs to 16 residues.

In the case of this clone: In the same sample, other DNA sequences code for this CDR3. The rearrangement joins TRBV7-8 to TRBJ2-1, with TRBD2 matching over 9 bases. CDR3 length: 12 amino acids. Germline V lookup: CDR1 SGHVS, CDR2 FQNEAQ. The trim removed 9 bases at V and 4 bases at J, leaving 1 base unmatched. The chain's CDR3 is CASSGGYNEQFF. CDR3 DNA: TGTGCCAGTAGCGGGGGTTACAATGAGCAGTTCTTC.

The chain is built from TRBV30 and TRBJ2-7; no firm D call. This CDR3 region has 13 residues. Germline values: CDR1 GTSNPN, CDR2 SVGIG (reference sequence). Trimming removed 0 bases at V and 3 bases at J, with 9 bases between. The chain's CDR3 is CAWSVGHNYEQYF. In nucleotides, the CDR3 is TGTGCCTGGAGTGTTGGGCATAACTACGAGCAGTACTTC.

The CDR3 DNA reads as TGTGCCAGCAGCACGGGACATTCCTCCTACGAGCAGTACTTC. This sequence encodes CASSTGHSSYEQYF. The chain links TRBV9 to TRBJ2-7; a possible D gene is TRBD1 (6 bases). V lost 4 bases, J lost 0 bases, and 11 bases lay in between. The germline gives CDR1 SGDLS, CDR2 YYNGEE. CDR3 length equals 14 residues.

The genes are TRBV19 and TRBJ2-2, with TRBD2 matching over 12 bases. V lost 7 bases, J lost 4 bases, and 4 bases stayed unmatched. The length of the CDR3 is 15 residues. Germline CDR1 and CDR2: LNHDA and SQIVND (reference sequence). DNA of the CDR3: TGTGCCAGTACCGTACTAGCGGGAGGCACCGGGGAGCTGTTTTTT. Amino acid sequence: CASTVLAGGTGELFF.

V usage is TRBV6-5 and J usage is TRBJ2-7; D perhaps matches TRBD1 (5 bases). The V gene's germline CDR1 is MNHEY and CDR2 SVGAGI. This CDR3 is 15 amino acids long. The germline V and J ends were trimmed by 6 bases and 4 bases, with 19 bases remaining between them. The CDR3 DNA is TGTGCCAGCAGCCCCACAGGATTCGGACGGTACGAGCAGTACTTC. This translates into CASSPTGFGRYEQYF.

The J gene is TRBJ2-3, the V gene TRBV7-9; no firm D call. Germline V gene sequence: CDR1 SEHNR, CDR2 FQNEAQ (reference sequence). Trimming removed 6 bases at V and 2 bases at J, with 12 bases between. The CDR3 loop spans 14 amino acids. The CDR3 spells CASRGPSATDTQYF. Written as DNA, the CDR3 is TGTGCCAGCAGGGGCCCATCCGCCACAGATACGCAGTATTTT.

V and J are TRBV4-1 and TRBJ1-5; D gene unclear. Trimming shortened V by 1 base and J by 0 bases, and 7 bases separated the two germline ends. The CDR3 totals 15 residues. Germline V gene sequence: CDR1 MGHRA, CDR2 YSYEKL. This chain's CDR3 is CASSQGMNSNQPQHF. CDR3 nucleotide sequence: TGCGCCAGCAGCCAAGGAATGAATAGCAATCAGCCCCAGCATTTT.

Only one count was recorded for this clone. The CDR3 protein is CASSLTGLSETQYF. The DNA for the CDR3 is TGTGCCAGCAGCTTAACTGGGCTGTCTGAGACCCAGTACTTC. The chain joins TRBV7-9 to TRBJ2-5; D gene uncertain. In germline, CDR1 is SEHNR, CDR2 FQNEAQ (reference sequence). This CDR3 comprises 14 residues. The V end lost 2 bases, the J end lost 5 bases, and 12 bases lay between the germline ends.

The V call is TRBV6-6, the J call TRBJ2-3; a weak D match, TRBD2 (6 bases). Trimming shortened V by 2 bases and J by 3 bases, and 12 bases separated the two germline ends. The CDR3 length is 15 residues. Germline V CDR1 and CDR2: MNHNY, SVGAGI (reference sequence). For the CDR3, the DNA is TGTGCCAGCAGTTACGAGGGAGGAACGACAGATACGCAGTATTTT. Encoded protein: CASSYEGGTTDTQYF.

This clone was observed a single time. CDR3 sequence (DNA): TGTGCCACGCGGGACAGGGAATTTAGCGAGCAGTACTTC. Its protein is CATRDREFSEQYF. The chain recombines TRBV19 with TRBJ2-7; 9 nucleotides align to TRBD1. The CDR3 covers 13 residues. Germline V lookup: CDR1 LNHDA, CDR2 SQIVND (reference sequence). V trimming: 10 bases; J trimming: 6 bases; junction bases outside the gene matches: 10.

This clone was seen only once. The chain couples TRBV10-3 to TRBJ2-7; 11 bases match TRBD1. Per germline, CDR1 ENHRY and CDR2 SYGVKD. V shed 6 bases and J 1 base; nucleotides not matched to a gene: 8. The CDR3 runs to 16 residues. CDR3 loop: CAISWSRDRGSYEQYF. CDR3 nucleotide sequence: TGTGCCATCAGCTGGAGCCGGGACAGGGGGTCCTACGAGCAGTACTTC.

J is TRBJ2-1 and V is TRBV9, with TRBD2 identical over 8 bases. After removal of 8 bases from V and 5 bases from J, the junction contained 12 bases not matched to a gene. The CDR3 is made up of 15 amino acids. Looked up from germline, CDR1 is SGDLS and CDR2 is YYNGEE. The CDR3 sequence is CASSLSGSRNNEQFF. The CDR3 DNA is TGTGCCAGTTCTCTCAGCGGGAGCCGCAACAATGAGCAGTTCTTC.

The V call is TRBV7-6, the J call TRBJ2-5, with D unclear. Germline-derived CDR1 and CDR2 are SGHVS and FNYEAQ. The length of the CDR3 is 17 residues. The germline V and J ends were trimmed by 3 bases and 2 bases, with 19 bases remaining between them. CDR3 sequence: CASSFVDLDSSQETQYF. DNA of the CDR3: TGTGCCAGCAGCTTCGTCGACCTAGACTCTTCGCAAGAGACCCAGTACTTC.

This chain joins TRBV5-1 and TRBJ2-1; 9 nucleotides line up with TRBD2. The ends lost 0 bases at V and 7 bases at J; junction bases unmatched: 5. Germline lookup yields CDR1 SGHRS and CDR2 YFSETQ. CDR3 length equals 15 residues. CDR3 in amino acids: CASSLVLAGENEQFF. The CDR3 DNA reads as TGCGCCAGCAGCTTGGTCTTAGCGGGGGAGAATGAGCAGTTCTTC.

Comment on this clone: The sample has other DNA sequences that encode this CDR3 too. The chain joins TRBV11-2 to TRBJ2-7, with a tentative D call TRBD2 (5 bases). The CDR3 extends over 15 amino acids. Germline V gene data show CDR1 as SGHAT and CDR2 as FQNNGV. V lost 0 bases and J lost 2, with 11 bases in between. CDR3 nucleotide sequence: TGTGCCAGCAGCTTAGATCTTGGACTGGCCTACGAGCAGTACTTC. Its protein is CASSLDLGLAYEQYF. The full variable domain, rest sourced from reference TRBV11-2 and TRBJ2-7, is EAGVAQSPRYKIIEKRQSVAFWCNPISGHATLYWYQQILGQGPKLLIQFQNNGVVDDSQLPKDRFSAERLKGVDSTLKIQPAKLEDSAVYLCASSLDLGLAYEQYFGPGTRLTVT.

The chain combines TRBV6-6 with TRBJ2-2, with D perhaps TRBD1 (6 bases). V was cut by 0 bases and J by 5 bases, with 13 bases left in between. The CDR3 contains 16 residues. The V gene's germline CDR1 is MNHNY and CDR2 SVGAGI (reference sequence). In DNA, the CDR3 is TGTGCCAGCAGTTACTCGCCGCCAGGGGATACCGGGGAGCTGTTTTTT. This encodes CASSYSPPGDTGELFF.

This chain joins TRBV28 and TRBJ1-5, with a weak D call TRBD1 (5 bases). V lost 8 bases and J 0 bases, leaving 11 bases between the germline ends. The germline gives CDR1 MDHEN, CDR2 SYDVKM. The CDR3 runs to 14 residues. CDR3 protein: CASGRAYSNQPQHF. The CDR3 DNA sequence: TGTGCCAGCGGCAGGGCTTATAGCAATCAGCCCCAGCATTTT.

As concerns this clone: The sample carries other DNA sequences with the same CDR3. This chain uses TRBV9 with TRBJ2-7; D is uncertain. This CDR3 has 13 residues. Germline CDR1 SGDLS, CDR2 YYNGEE. The V end lost 0 bases, the J end lost 2 bases, and 6 bases lay between the germline ends. CDR3: CASSVGTAYEQYF. The DNA for the CDR3 is TGTGCCAGCAGCGTAGGGACGGCCTACGAGCAGTACTTC.

In its sample, this clone was seen a few times. The chain carries TRBV6-5 and TRBJ2-7; D unresolved. The CDR3 loop spans 12 amino acids. Germline CDR1 is MNHEY and CDR2 is SVGAGI. The V end was cut by 6 bases, the J end by 3 bases, with 9 bases between. The CDR3 reads CASSPDYYEQYF. The CDR3 bases are TGTGCCAGCAGCCCTGATTACTACGAGCAGTACTTC.

The rearrangement links TRBV4-2 to TRBJ2-3; D tentatively fits TRBD1 or TRBD2 (6 bases each). The germline V gene has CDR1 LGHNA and CDR2 YNFKEQ. The V and J ends lost 3 bases and 8 bases respectively, with 21 bases between them. This CDR3 spans 16 amino acids. The CDR3 nucleotides read TGTGCCAGCAGCCAGGGAAAGGGGGGAGCCCCCGGTACGCAGTATTTT. It codes for CASSQGKGGAPGTQYF.

This sequence joins TRBV6-4 and TRBJ2-3; D unclear. CDR3 size: 17 residues. V gave up 3 bases and J gave up 0 bases, with 16 bases separating them. Germline V gene data show CDR1 as MRHNA and CDR2 as SNTAGT. In DNA, the CDR3 is TGTGCCAGCAGTGAATACCCCGGCGGATCTAGCACAGATACGCAGTATTTT. Encoded protein: CASSEYPGGSSTDTQYF.

On this clone itself: The same CDR3 is also encoded by other DNA sequences in this sample. This chain joins TRBV28 and TRBJ2-7; the match to TRBD1 covers 7 bases. Unmatched junction bases numbered 5, after V lost 5 bases and J lost 4 bases. This CDR3 region has 13 residues. Germline V gene sequence: CDR1 MDHEN, CDR2 SYDVKM. CDR3 sequence reads: CASSDRESYEQYF. CDR3 bases: TGTGCCAGCAGTGACAGGGAATCGTACGAGCAGTACTTC.

This clone is a singleton in its sample. The chain has TRBV15 and TRBJ2-5; D uncertain. Trimming took 4 bases from V and 1 from J, leaving 10 bases between them. Per the germline V gene, CDR1 is LNHNV and CDR2 is YYDKDF (reference sequence). The CDR3 is made up of 14 amino acids. Here the CDR3 reads CATSTTMVQETQYF. The CDR3 DNA is TGTGCCACCAGCACGACGATGGTCCAAGAGACCCAGTACTTC.

The J gene is TRBJ1-4, the V gene TRBV7-9; tentative D call: TRBD1 (5 bases). CDR1 SEHNR and CDR2 FQNEAQ come from the germline V gene (reference sequence). The CDR3 has 15 amino acids. Trimming took off 4 bases at V and 2 bases at J, with 11 bases between the two ends. CDR3 coding DNA: TGTGCCAGCAGCTCTGTACGGGGGACTAATGAAAAACTGTTTTTT. Translated: CASSSVRGTNEKLFF.

The chain recombines TRBV28 with TRBJ1-2; the D gene is possibly TRBD1 (5 bases). V gave up 6 bases and J gave up 3 bases, with 20 bases separating them. CDR3 size: 16 residues. CDR1 and CDR2 from the germline V gene are MDHEN and SYDVKM. The CDR3 protein is CASRLSRESSDYGYTF. The DNA for the CDR3 is TGTGCCAGCAGACTGTCCAGGGAGTCCTCAGACTATGGCTACACCTTC.

The chain employs TRBV5-1 and TRBJ2-7; 10 positions match TRBD1. The CDR3 has 18 residues. The J segment lost 3 bases and the V segment lost 5 bases, leaving 17 bases of the junction unmatched. Germline values: CDR1 SGHRS, CDR2 YFSETQ. The CDR3 loop reads CASRGGDRGGLDGYEQYF. CDR3 sequence (DNA): TGCGCCAGCAGAGGAGGGGACAGGGGTGGGCTAGATGGCTACGAGCAGTACTTC. Based on the CDR3 plus reference TRBV5-1 and TRBJ2-7, the full variable domain is KAGVTQTPRYLIKTRGQQVTLSCSPISGHRSVSWYQQTPGQGLQFLFEYFSETQRNKGNFPGRFSGRQFSNSRSEMNVSTLELGDSALYLCASRGGDRGGLDGYEQYFGPGTRLTVT.

This sequence joins TRBV6-5 and TRBJ2-3, with D perhaps TRBD1 (6 bases). V was shortened by 2 bases and J by 1 base, with 10 bases between the two germline ends. Germline values: CDR1 MNHEY, CDR2 SVGAGI. The CDR3 sequence is 15 residues long. The CDR3 DNA is TGTGCCAGCAGTTACGCCGCAGGGGGCACAGATACGCAGTATTTT. This translates into CASSYAAGGTDTQYF.

The V and J genes are TRBV4-1 and TRBJ2-7, with D perhaps being TRBD1 or TRBD2 (5 bases each). Germline values: CDR1 MGHRA, CDR2 YSYEKL. Trimming pared 4 bases from V and 5 bases from J, leaving 21 bases between. The CDR3 sequence is 16 residues long. Here the CDR3 reads CASSPPGRGEMNEQYF. CDR3 sequence (DNA): TGCGCCAGCAGCCCGCCGGGGAGAGGGGAAATGAACGAGCAGTACTTC.

The chain combines TRBV29-1 with TRBJ1-2; possible D gene TRBD1, 5 bases. The CDR3 runs 12 residues. CDR1 is SQVTM and CDR2 is ANQGSEA in the germline V gene. Trimming pared 3 bases from V and 6 bases from J, leaving 11 bases between. The CDR3 region has the DNA TGCAGCGTTGACAGGGTGAGGGATGGCTACACCTTC. This translates into CSVDRVRDGYTF.

J is TRBJ1-4 and V is TRBV27, with 8 bases matching TRBD1. Germline CDR1 is MNHEY and CDR2 is SMNVEV (reference sequence). This CDR3 comprises 17 residues. J was trimmed by 2 bases and V by 6 bases; bases with no gene match: 11. CDR3: CASSWGPTGATNEKLFF. The CDR3 DNA reads TGTGCCAGCAGCTGGGGGCCGACAGGGGCGACTAATGAAAAACTGTTTTTT.

The gene calls are TRBV4-1 and TRBJ2-7, with D unclear. Between the trimmed V and J ends, which lost 0 bases and 1 base, there was a span of 7 bases. This CDR3 has 14 amino acids. Germline lookup yields CDR1 MGHRA and CDR2 YSYEKL. The CDR3 bases are TGCGCCAGCAGCCAAGATACACGATCCTACGAGCAGTACTTC. Translation: CASSQDTRSYEQYF.